The 14 T cell receptor beta chains presented below share a single source sample, sequenced in a study of molecular identifiers for immune sequencing clone quantification. TCRdb reprocessed the PCR reads via MiXCR and lists one record per CDR3 protein. The table records approximately 550,000 distinct CDR3 sequences, around a fifth of them present only once. Sequenced input: naive CD8+ T cells from blood, with Jurkat cell RNA spiked in. Documented subset: FACS-sorted CD8+CD4-CCR7+CD45RA+ naive T cells. These receptors were obtained from a human donor in good health. Some libraries in this study had Jurkat cell RNA spiked in.

On this clonotype itself: A much larger clone lies a single base off, so this may be a read error. The rearrangement joins TRBV28 to TRBJ1-1; D remains unclear. Germline assignment: CDR1 MDHEN and CDR2 SYDVKM. The CDR3 is made up of 13 amino acids. V dropped 4 bases and J dropped 4 bases, with 10 bases sitting between them. DNA for the CDR3: TGTGCCAGCAGTTCTGCTCTGAGCACTGAAGCTTTCTTT. It translates to CASSSALSTEAFF.

This clonotype showed up just a few times. This chain uses TRBV5-1 with TRBJ1-4; D possibly corresponds to TRBD1 (6 bases). This CDR3 comprises 19 residues. The germline V gene encodes CDR1 SGHRS and CDR2 YFSETQ. V shed 0 bases and J shed 3 bases, with 21 bases lying between them. The DNA for the CDR3 is TGCGCCAGCAGCTTGGTAGTGGGGGCGACTAGTCGGGCTAATGAAAAACTGTTTTTT. Translating it yields CASSLVVGATSRANEKLFF.

This clonotype was recorded at least ten times. This chain uses TRBV5-1 with TRBJ2-3; D remains unclear. This CDR3 has 16 amino acids. V dropped 2 bases and J dropped 1 base, with 14 bases sitting between them. Germline loops: CDR1 SGHRS, CDR2 YFSETQ. The CDR3 DNA reads as TGCGCCAGCAGCTTTGTTTGGGAATCTGGCACAGATACGCAGTATTTT. Its translation: CASSFVWESGTDTQYF. Supplemented by reference TRBV5-1 and TRBJ2-3, the full variable domain reads KAGVTQTPRYLIKTRGQQVTLSCSPISGHRSVSWYQQTPGQGLQFLFEYFSETQRNKGNFPGRFSGRQFSNSRSEMNVSTLELGDSALYLCASSFVWESGTDTQYFGPGTRLTVL.

This clonotype was counted ten times or more. The chain joins TRBV27 to TRBJ1-1, with 7 nucleotides matching TRBD1. CDR3 length: 13 residues. Per the germline V gene, CDR1 is MNHEY and CDR2 is SMNVEV (reference sequence). V trimming: 3 bases; J trimming: 9 bases; junction bases outside the gene matches: 7. CDR3: CASSLGGQAQAFF. The CDR3 region has the DNA TGTGCCAGCAGTTTGGGAGGACAGGCCCAAGCTTTCTTT.

As regards this clonotype: This could be a read error, since a much larger clone is one nucleotide away. The CDR3 does not end in the conserved phenylalanine or tryptophan, so this is likely a read error. Because the CDR3's place on the DNA is in doubt, the DNA is left out and the CDR3 is given as listed by TCRdb. The chain links TRBV11-2 to TRBJ2-7; the table names TRBD1, a call not compared with the DNA. With termini counted, the CDR3 has 11 amino acids. Germline CDR1 SGHAT, CDR2 FQNNGV. CDR3: CASSSGTAKYL.

This clonotype was seen ten or more times. V gene TRBV29-1 combines with J gene TRBJ1-1; 7 bases fit TRBD1. The CDR3 spans 15 residues. Losses at the gene ends were 5 bases for V and 4 bases for J; bases not matched to a gene: 13. The germline V gene has CDR1 SQVTM and CDR2 ANQGSEA. CDR3 nucleotides: TGCAGCGTTCCGGAGTTCAACAGGGGAGGCACTGAAGCTTTCTTT. Translated: CSVPEFNRGGTEAFF.

This clonotype was seen only a few times. The chain is built from TRBV7-9 and TRBJ2-3; D possibly matches TRBD1 or TRBD2 (5 bases each). Trimming took 8 bases from V and 5 from J, leaving 17 bases between them. The CDR3 sequence is 14 residues long. CDR1 and CDR2 from the germline V gene are SEHNR and FQNEAQ (reference sequence). This chain's CDR3 is CASGYRTGGDTQYF. DNA for the CDR3: TGTGCCAGCGGCTACAGGACTGGTGGAGATACGCAGTATTTT. Drawing the rest from reference TRBV7-9 and TRBJ2-3, the complete variable domain is DTGVSQNPRHKITKRGQNVTFRCDPISEHNRLYWYRQTLGQGPEFLTYFQNEAQLEKSRLLSDRFSAERPKGSFSTLEIQRTEQGDSAMYLCASGYRTGGDTQYFGPGTRLTVL.

The chain carries TRBV12-3 or TRBV12-4 and TRBJ2-5; 8 bases align to TRBD2. With 7 bases clipped from V and 4 bases from J, the junction kept 8 bases outside the gene matches. The CDR3 covers 14 residues. The CDR3 DNA follows: TGTGCCAGCATGCCGGAGCGGGGGCGAGAGACCCAGTACTTC. Translation: CASMPERGRETQYF.

This clonotype has a count of ten or more. The chain joins TRBV4-3 to TRBJ2-7; D unresolved. The germline V gene encodes CDR1 LGHNA and CDR2 YSLEER. Trimming pared 1 base from V and 2 bases from J, leaving 9 bases between. The CDR3 has 14 amino acids. This CDR3 is CASSQGLRAYEQYF. The CDR3 bases are TGCGCCAGCAGCCAAGGCTTACGGGCCTACGAGCAGTACTTC.

This clonotype has a count of ten or more. The rearrangement links TRBV6-5 to TRBJ2-3, with a weak D call TRBD1 (6 bases). The CDR3 covers 17 residues. In germline, CDR1 is MNHEY, CDR2 SVGAGI. V lost 2 bases and J lost 6, with 21 bases in between. The CDR3 DNA reads as TGTGCCAGCAGTTACACCCGGGACACAGAAACATCGGATACGCAGTATTTT. Amino acids: CASSYTRDTETSDTQYF.

The J gene is TRBJ2-1, the V gene TRBV12-3 or TRBV12-4; weak D call: TRBD2 (6 bases). Trimming pared 7 bases from V and 9 bases from J, leaving 16 bases between. The CDR3 contains 13 residues. The DNA of the CDR3 is TGTGCCAGCACCCAGCATGTGGGGGGTGAGCAGTTCTTC. This translates into CASTQHVGGEQFF.

A remark on this clonotype: Given a much more abundant clone one base away, this may be a read error. This chain joins TRBV23-1 and TRBJ2-7; D possibly corresponds to TRBD2 (5 bases). TRBV23-1 is an ORF; its function is uncertain. V gave up 7 bases and J gave up 0 bases, with 19 bases separating them. The CDR3 has 16 amino acids. This chain's CDR3 is CASTYPTGNFSYEQYF. The CDR3 nucleotides read TGCGCCAGCACCTACCCGACGGGGAATTTCTCCTACGAGCAGTACTTC.

A remark on this clonotype: At one boundary the junction diverges from the germline segment, which might be a read error. The J gene is TRBJ1-3, the V gene TRBV15, with 7 bases fitting TRBD1. Germline CDR1 LNHNV, CDR2 YYDKDF (reference sequence). The CDR3 contains 16 residues. The CDR3 sequence is CATSRAQGGTGTTIYF. The CDR3 nucleotides are TGTGCCACCAGCAGAGCCCAGGGGGGGACTGGAACCACCATATATTTT.

CDR3 DNA: TGCGCCAGCAGGGGACTAGCGACCCTCGAGCAGTACTTC. Protein sequence: CASRGLATLEQYF. This chain uses TRBV10-2 with TRBJ2-7; 10 bases agree with TRBD2. The CDR3 runs 13 residues. Per the germline V gene, CDR1 is WSHSY and CDR2 is SAAADI. V lost 6 bases and J lost 6; bases outside the gene matches: 5.